These 16 T cell receptor beta chains were all obtained from the same sample, sequenced in a study of cytomegalovirus exposure and HLA in healthy donors. With 60 Vbeta and 13 Jbeta primers, the PCR was carried out. Sequencing was performed with immunoSEQ multiplex PCR; in TCRdb, only in-frame clones are kept and a portion is missing. Here the sample spans roughly 250,000 clones, 75% to 85% being singletons. Sample: PBMCs. These receptor sequences come from a girl aged 2 to 9 in good health and CMV-seronegative.

The J gene is TRBJ1-2, the V gene TRBV27; no definite D call. Trimming pared 4 bases from V and 3 bases from J, leaving 12 bases between. CDR3 length equals 14 residues. The V gene's germline CDR1 is MNHEY and CDR2 SMNVEV (reference sequence). CDR3 amino acids: CASSSAPVDYGYTF. DNA for the CDR3: TGTGCCAGCAGTTCCGCCCCAGTGGACTATGGCTACACCTTC.

The rearrangement links TRBV19 to TRBJ1-4; D is perhaps TRBD1 (5 bases). Germline V lookup: CDR1 LNHDA, CDR2 SQIVND (reference sequence). Trimming shortened V by 2 bases and J by 0 bases, and 7 bases separated the two germline ends. The CDR3 is 15 amino acids. CDR3 amino acids: CASSIRGATNEKLFF. In DNA form, the CDR3 reads TGTGCCAGTAGTATAAGGGGTGCAACTAATGAAAAACTGTTTTTT.

V is TRBV9 and J is TRBJ2-1, with D possibly being TRBD2 (5 bases). CDR1 and CDR2 (germline): SGDLS, YYNGEE. The CDR3 is made up of 14 amino acids. V was pared by 4 bases and J by 6 bases, with 14 bases between. CDR3 sequence (DNA): TGTGCCAGCAGCCCCCCGGGGAGCCGCAATGAGCAGTTCTTC. Amino acids: CASSPPGSRNEQFF. Full variable domain (rest looked up from reference TRBV9 and TRBJ2-1): DSGVTQTPKHLITATGQRVTLRCSPRSGDLSVYWYQQSLDQGLQFLIQYYNGEERAKGNILERFSAQQFPDLHSELNLSSLELGDSALYFCASSPPGSRNEQFFGPGTRLTVL.

The gene calls are TRBV6-5 and TRBJ1-1; D gene uncertain. Germline values: CDR1 MNHEY, CDR2 SVGAGI. V lost 4 bases and J 1 base, leaving 10 bases between the germline ends. The CDR3 is 14 residues long. CDR3 protein: CASSFYNENTEAFF. In DNA form, the CDR3 reads TGTGCCAGCAGTTTCTATAACGAGAACACTGAAGCTTTCTTT.

This chain uses TRBV5-1 with TRBJ2-1; weak D call: TRBD1 (6 bases). This CDR3 region has 12 residues. The V gene's germline CDR1 is SGHRS and CDR2 YFSETQ. Trimming shortened V by 2 bases and J by 9 bases, and 9 bases separated the two germline ends. CDR3 region: CASSFRGTEQFF. The CDR3 DNA sequence: TGCGCCAGCAGCTTCAGGGGCACTGAGCAGTTCTTC.

This clone was seen more than once but under ten times. This chain uses TRBV14 with TRBJ2-7; unclear D gene. The germline V and J ends were trimmed by 0 bases and 1 base, with 10 bases remaining between them. The germline V gene encodes CDR1 SGHDN and CDR2 FVKESK. There are 15 residues in the CDR3. This CDR3 is CASSQDEELSYEQYF. In DNA, the CDR3 is TGTGCCAGCAGCCAAGATGAGGAGCTTTCCTACGAGCAGTACTTC.

This chain links TRBV6-5 with TRBJ1-5; D gene ambiguous. Trimming pared 5 bases from V and 3 bases from J, leaving 14 bases between. Germline lookup yields CDR1 MNHEY and CDR2 SVGAGI. The CDR3 length is 15 residues. CDR3: CASSRLPRNNQPQHF. DNA of the CDR3: TGTGCCAGCAGTCGACTACCCAGGAACAATCAGCCCCAGCATTTT.

The chain couples TRBV5-1 to TRBJ1-2, with 9 bases fitting TRBD1. V dropped 4 bases and J dropped 2; count of bases not matched to a gene: 6. Germline V gives CDR1 SGHRS, CDR2 YFSETQ. The CDR3 covers 15 residues. The DNA for the CDR3 is TGCGCCAGCAGCCCCTCGACAGGGGGGAACTATGGCTACACCTTC. Its protein product is CASSPSTGGNYGYTF.

The chain links TRBV6-5 to TRBJ2-7, with D possibly TRBD1 on 5 matching bases. The CDR3 extends over 14 amino acids. The V end lost 0 bases, the J end lost 4 bases, and 10 bases lay between the germline ends. Germline V lookup: CDR1 MNHEY, CDR2 SVGAGI. DNA of the CDR3: TGTGCCAGCAGTTACTCTGCAGGGAAGTACGAGCAGTACTTC. Translating it yields CASSYSAGKYEQYF.

The CDR3 spells CASSYDGLAKNIQYF. For the CDR3, the DNA is TGTGCCAGCAGTTACGACGGACTAGCCAAAAACATTCAGTACTTC. The chain uses TRBV6-5 and TRBJ2-4, with D possibly TRBD2 on 5 matching bases. Germline values: CDR1 MNHEY, CDR2 SVGAGI. CDR3 length: 15 residues. Trimming took off 2 bases at V and 0 bases at J, with 8 bases between the two ends.

V is TRBV5-6 and J is TRBJ2-1, with TRBD2 as a possible D gene (6 bases). The CDR3 sequence is 14 residues long. The germline V gene has CDR1 SGHDT and CDR2 YYEEEE. V was cut by 0 bases and J by 6 bases, with 10 bases left in between. CDR3 coding DNA: TGTGCCAGCAGCTTGGGGCTAGCGCTCAATGAGCAGTTCTTC. It specifies CASSLGLALNEQFF.

The chain is built from TRBV7-9 and TRBJ2-7, with 9 bases that match TRBD1. The CDR3 totals 15 residues. V was clipped by 5 bases and J by 4 bases; unmatched bases: 9. Germline values: CDR1 SEHNR, CDR2 FQNEAQ (reference sequence). CDR3: CASSRQGVMRYEQYF. Written as DNA, the CDR3 is TGTGCCAGCAGCCGACAGGGGGTAATGAGATACGAGCAGTACTTC.

V is TRBV7-3 and J is TRBJ1-2; possibly TRBD1 for D (5 bases). This CDR3 has 14 amino acids. Germline V gene data show CDR1 as SGHTA and CDR2 as FQGTGA. Between the trimmed V and J ends, which lost 2 bases and 8 bases, there was a span of 15 bases. The CDR3, as DNA: TGTGCCAGCAGCTTATCTCCAGGGCTAGAGGGCTACACCTTC. Translation gives CASSLSPGLEGYTF.

This rearrangement joins TRBV4-1 to TRBJ2-1; TRBD2 is a possible D gene (6 bases). Trimming took 8 bases from V and 4 from J, leaving 21 bases between them. Germline-derived CDR1 and CDR2 are MGHRA and YSYEKL. This CDR3 is 16 amino acids long. The CDR3 nucleotides are TGCGCCAGCGCCCTTGGGCGCGGGACCAGTTACAATGAGCAGTTCTTC. Encoded protein: CASALGRGTSYNEQFF.

This chain joins TRBV27 and TRBJ2-5, with 11 bases that match TRBD2. The V gene end was trimmed by 5 bases and the J gene end by 2 bases; junction bases not matched to a gene: 7. Germline assignment: CDR1 MNHEY and CDR2 SMNVEV (reference sequence). CDR3 length equals 16 residues. This CDR3 reads CASSPLTSGRQETQYF. The CDR3 bases are TGTGCCAGCAGTCCTCTTACTAGCGGGAGACAAGAGACCCAGTACTTC.

This chain links TRBV7-9 with TRBJ1-2, with D uncertain. V shed 8 bases and J shed 10 bases, with 8 bases lying between them. This CDR3 spans 9 amino acids. From germline, CDR1 is SEHNR and CDR2 FQNEAQ (reference sequence). Here the CDR3 DNA reads TGTGCCAGCTCGAGCGTCTACACCTTC. It translates to CASSSVYTF.